This T cell receptor (beta chain) appears in the sequencing data of a study of cytomegalovirus exposure and HLA in healthy donors. The germline V gene encodes CDR1 LNHDA and CDR2 SQIVND (reference sequence). There are 15 residues in the CDR3. With 5 bases removed from V and 2 bases from J, the gap between germline ends came to 13 bases. Here immunoSEQ multiplex PCR was the method, and the copy in TCRdb shows in-frame clones only, minus some. The sample records under 200,000 clones, 91% being singletons. This rearrangement joins TRBV19 to TRBJ2-1; D perhaps matches TRBD1 (6 bases). This TCR was sampled from a woman aged 18-35 years in good health and CMV-seropositive. What was sequenced was PBMCs. The CDR3 region is CASSHQGIPYNEQFF. The CDR3 DNA follows: TGTGCCAGTAGTCACCAGGGGATACCCTACAATGAGCAGTTCTTC.